This T cell receptor beta chain was sequenced during a study of patients and donors after allogeneic stem cell transplantation. This CDR3 contains 16 residues. Germline CDR1 is SNHLY and CDR2 is FYNNEI. With V trimmed by 2 bases and J by 5 bases, 7 bases remained unmatched. In TCRdb, the RT-PCR reads were re-called with MiXCR into one record per CDR3 protein. The data show about 7,100 distinct CDR3 sequences, over 9.5% seen once. This clonotype was sampled from a human donor who was either an allogeneic HSCT recipient or a stem cell or donor lymphocyte infusion donor (not recorded which). It is not recorded whose cells these are; they may come from a transplant donor. The V call is TRBV2, the J call TRBJ2-2, with 8 bases that match TRBD2. Sequenced input: blood, either unsorted or a sorted T cell fraction (not recorded which). CDR3 sequence: CASSESRSGRTGELFF. The CDR3 DNA is TGTGCCAGCAGTGAAAGTCGGAGCGGGAGAACCGGGGAGCTGTTTTTT.